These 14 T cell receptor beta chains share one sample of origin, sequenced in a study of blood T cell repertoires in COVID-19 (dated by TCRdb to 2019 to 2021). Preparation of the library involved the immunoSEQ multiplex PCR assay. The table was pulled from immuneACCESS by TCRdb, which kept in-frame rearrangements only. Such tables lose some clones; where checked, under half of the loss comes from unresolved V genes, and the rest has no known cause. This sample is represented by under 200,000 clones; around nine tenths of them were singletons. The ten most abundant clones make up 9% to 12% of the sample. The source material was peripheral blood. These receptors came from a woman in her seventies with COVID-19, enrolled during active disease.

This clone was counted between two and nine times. The CDR3 region is CAWSRQGDTQYF. The CDR3 DNA sequence: TGTGCCTGGAGCCGACAGGGAGATACGCAGTATTTT. The chain joins TRBV30 to TRBJ2-3; 7 nucleotides match TRBD1. The V segment lost 3 bases and the J segment 5 bases; nucleotides outside the gene matches: 2. Looked up from germline, CDR1 is GTSNPN and CDR2 is SVGIG (reference sequence). The CDR3 covers 12 residues.

CDR3 protein: CATSLVGQGGYGYTF. The CDR3 nucleotides read TGTGCCACCTCCCTAGTAGGACAGGGAGGATATGGCTACACCTTC. The chain combines TRBV28 with TRBJ1-2; 8 bases map to TRBD1. J was trimmed by 5 bases and V by 10 bases; bases with no gene match: 15. The CDR3 has 15 amino acids. Germline values: CDR1 MDHEN, CDR2 SYDVKM.

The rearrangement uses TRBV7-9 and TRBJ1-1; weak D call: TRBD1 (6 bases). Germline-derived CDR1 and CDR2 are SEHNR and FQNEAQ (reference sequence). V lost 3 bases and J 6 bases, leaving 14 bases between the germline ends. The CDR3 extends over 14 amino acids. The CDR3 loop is CASSFAGGRPEAFF. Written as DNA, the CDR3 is TGTGCCAGCAGCTTTGCCGGGGGGCGTCCTGAAGCTTTCTTT. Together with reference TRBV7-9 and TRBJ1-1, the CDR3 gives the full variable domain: DTGVSQNPRHKITKRGQNVTFRCDPISEHNRLYWYRQTLGQGPEFLTYFQNEAQLEKSRLLSDRFSAERPKGSFSTLEIQRTEQGDSAMYLCASSFAGGRPEAFFGQGTRLTVV.

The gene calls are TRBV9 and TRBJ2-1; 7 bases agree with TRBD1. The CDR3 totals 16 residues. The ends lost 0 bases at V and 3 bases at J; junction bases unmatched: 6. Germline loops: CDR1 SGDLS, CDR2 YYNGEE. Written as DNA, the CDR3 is TGTGCCAGCAGCGTAGAATCCAGGGGGAACTACAATGAGCAGTTCTTC. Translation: CASSVESRGNYNEQFF. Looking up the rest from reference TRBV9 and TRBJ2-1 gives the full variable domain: DSGVTQTPKHLITATGQRVTLRCSPRSGDLSVYWYQQSLDQGLQFLIQYYNGEERAKGNILERFSAQQFPDLHSELNLSSLELGDSALYFCASSVESRGNYNEQFFGPGTRLTVL.

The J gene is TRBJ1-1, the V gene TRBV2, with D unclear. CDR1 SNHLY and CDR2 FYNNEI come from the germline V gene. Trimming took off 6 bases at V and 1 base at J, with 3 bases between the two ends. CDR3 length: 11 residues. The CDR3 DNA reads TGTGCCAGCAGCCAGAACACTGAAGCTTTCTTT. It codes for CASSQNTEAFF. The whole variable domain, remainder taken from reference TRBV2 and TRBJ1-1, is EPEVTQTPSHQVTQMGQEVILRCVPISNHLYFYWYRQILGQKVEFLVSFYNNEISEKSEIFDDQFSVERPDGSNFTLKIRSTKLEDSAMYFCASSQNTEAFFGQGTRLTVV.

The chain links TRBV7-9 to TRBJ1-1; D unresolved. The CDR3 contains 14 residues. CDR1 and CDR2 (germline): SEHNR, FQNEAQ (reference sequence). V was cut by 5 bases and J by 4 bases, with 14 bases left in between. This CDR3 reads CASSLLVTGTEAFF. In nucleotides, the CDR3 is TGTGCCAGCAGCCTCCTTGTCACCGGCACTGAAGCTTTCTTT.

This CDR3 reads CASSSLGATEAFF. The CDR3 DNA reads TGCGCCAGCAGCTCGTTGGGGGCCACTGAAGCTTTCTTT. The rearrangement joins TRBV5-1 to TRBJ1-1; a weak D match, TRBD1 (6 bases). Trimming pared 3 bases from V and 4 bases from J, leaving 10 bases between. CDR1 and CDR2 (germline): SGHRS, YFSETQ. The CDR3 sequence is 13 residues long.

The CDR3 coding sequence is TGTGCCATAAGCGGGGGTGCCACAGATACGCAGTATTTT. Translation gives CAISGGATDTQYF. The chain is built from TRBV6-5 and TRBJ2-3; 8 bases fit TRBD2. Germline V gene lookup returns CDR1 MNHEY and CDR2 SVGAGI. The J segment lost 2 bases and the V segment lost 10 bases, leaving 5 bases of the junction unmatched. CDR3 length: 13 amino acids.

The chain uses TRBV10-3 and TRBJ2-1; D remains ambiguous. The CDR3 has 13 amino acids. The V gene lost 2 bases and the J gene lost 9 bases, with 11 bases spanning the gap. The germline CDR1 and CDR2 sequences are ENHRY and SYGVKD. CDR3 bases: TGTGCCATCAGTGAGACCGTGAGTAGTGAGCAGTTCTTC. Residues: CAISETVSSEQFF.

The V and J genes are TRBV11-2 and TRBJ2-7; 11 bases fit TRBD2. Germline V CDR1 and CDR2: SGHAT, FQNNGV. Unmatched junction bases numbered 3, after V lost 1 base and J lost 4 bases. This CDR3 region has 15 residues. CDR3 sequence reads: CASSLASSGGYEQYF. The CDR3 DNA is TGTGCCAGCAGCTTAGCGTCTAGCGGGGGGTACGAGCAGTACTTC.

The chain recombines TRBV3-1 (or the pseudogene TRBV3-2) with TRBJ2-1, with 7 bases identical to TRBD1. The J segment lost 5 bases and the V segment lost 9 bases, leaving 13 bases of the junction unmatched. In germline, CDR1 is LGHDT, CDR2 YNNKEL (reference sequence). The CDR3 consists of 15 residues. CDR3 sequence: CASASRGQGNNEQFF. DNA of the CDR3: TGTGCCAGTGCGTCTAGGGGGCAGGGCAACAATGAGCAGTTCTTC.

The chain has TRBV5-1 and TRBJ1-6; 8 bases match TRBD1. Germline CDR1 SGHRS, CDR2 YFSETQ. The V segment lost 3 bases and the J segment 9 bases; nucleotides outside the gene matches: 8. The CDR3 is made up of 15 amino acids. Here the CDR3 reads CASSSQGALLSPLHF. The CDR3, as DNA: TGCGCCAGCAGCTCCCAGGGGGCATTGCTTTCACCCCTCCACTTT.

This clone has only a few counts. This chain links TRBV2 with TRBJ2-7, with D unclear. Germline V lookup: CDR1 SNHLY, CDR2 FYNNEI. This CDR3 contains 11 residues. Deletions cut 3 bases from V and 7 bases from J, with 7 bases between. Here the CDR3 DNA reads TGTGCCAGCAGTGAGGCAGTAGAGCAGTACTTC. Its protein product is CASSEAVEQYF.

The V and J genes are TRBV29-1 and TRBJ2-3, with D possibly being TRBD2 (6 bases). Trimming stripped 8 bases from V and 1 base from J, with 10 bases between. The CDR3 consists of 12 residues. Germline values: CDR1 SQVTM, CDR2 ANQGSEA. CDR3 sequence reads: CSPGGGTDTQYF. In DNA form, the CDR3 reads TGCAGCCCCGGAGGGGGCACAGATACGCAGTATTTT.